This T cell receptor beta chain was recovered during a study of T cells expressing NK-cell markers. Study-wide context: The authors sequenced eight donors, of whom seven were HCMV-seropositive and one was seronegative.

Study-level findings and limits: Among CD8+ T cells from about 6 donors, dominant NKG2C+ clonotypes accounted for 1.0-7.0%. The same clonotypes also predominated in the CD3+CD56-NKG2C+ fraction of several donors.

TCRdb re-analyzed the 5' RACE reads; it lists each CDR3 protein once, without DNA. The repertoire table contains hundreds of thousands of distinct CDR3 sequences. About this clonotype itself: As yet, its antigen is unknown.

Sequencing was done on a sample of blood T cells: a sorted CD56 or NKG2C T cell subset, CD4+ or CD8+ T cells, or bulk PBMC T cells (not recorded which). This TCR came from a man younger than 35 in good health.

The CDR3 sequence: CATSDTSGRFTDTQYF. V and J are TRBV24-1 and TRBJ2-3; checking the TCRdb D call of TRBD2 is not possible without DNA. The CDR3 is 16 amino acids. The V gene's germline CDR1 is KGHDR and CDR2 SFDVKD.